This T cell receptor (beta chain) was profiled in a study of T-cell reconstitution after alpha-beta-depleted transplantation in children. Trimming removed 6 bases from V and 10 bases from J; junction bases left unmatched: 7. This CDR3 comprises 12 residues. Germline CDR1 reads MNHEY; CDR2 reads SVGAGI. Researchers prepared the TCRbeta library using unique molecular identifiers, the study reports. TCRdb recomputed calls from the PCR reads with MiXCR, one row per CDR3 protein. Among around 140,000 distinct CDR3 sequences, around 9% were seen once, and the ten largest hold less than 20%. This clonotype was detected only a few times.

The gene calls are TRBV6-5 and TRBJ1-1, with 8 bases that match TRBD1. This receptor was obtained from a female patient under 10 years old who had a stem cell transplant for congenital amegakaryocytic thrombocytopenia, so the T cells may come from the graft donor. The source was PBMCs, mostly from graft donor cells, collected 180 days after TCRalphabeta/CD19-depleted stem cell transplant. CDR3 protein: CASRRGQGGAFF. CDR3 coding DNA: TGTGCCAGCAGACGAGGACAGGGTGGAGCTTTCTTT.